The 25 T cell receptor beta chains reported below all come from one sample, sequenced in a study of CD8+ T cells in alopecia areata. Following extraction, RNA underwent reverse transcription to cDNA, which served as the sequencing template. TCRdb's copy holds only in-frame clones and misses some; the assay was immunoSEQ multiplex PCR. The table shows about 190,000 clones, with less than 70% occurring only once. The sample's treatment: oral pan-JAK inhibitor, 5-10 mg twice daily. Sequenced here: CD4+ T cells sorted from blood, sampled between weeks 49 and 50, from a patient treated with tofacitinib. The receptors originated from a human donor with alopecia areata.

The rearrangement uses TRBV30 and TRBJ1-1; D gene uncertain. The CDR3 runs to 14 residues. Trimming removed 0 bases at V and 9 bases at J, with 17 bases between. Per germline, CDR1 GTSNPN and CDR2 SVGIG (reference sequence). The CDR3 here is CAWSVLSSGIQAFF. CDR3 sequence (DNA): TGTGCCTGGAGTGTACTATCTTCCGGGATCCAAGCTTTCTTT.

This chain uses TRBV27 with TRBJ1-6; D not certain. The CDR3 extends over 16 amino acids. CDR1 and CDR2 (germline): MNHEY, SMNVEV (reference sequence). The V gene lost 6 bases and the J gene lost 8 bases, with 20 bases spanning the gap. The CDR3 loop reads CASRRGQRTLDSPLHF. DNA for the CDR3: TGTGCCAGCAGGAGAGGTCAGCGTACCCTAGATTCACCCCTCCACTTT.

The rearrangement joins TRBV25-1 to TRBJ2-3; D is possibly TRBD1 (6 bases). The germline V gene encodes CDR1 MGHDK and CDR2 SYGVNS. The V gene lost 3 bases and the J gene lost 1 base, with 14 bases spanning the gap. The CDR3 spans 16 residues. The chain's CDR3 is CASSELTGPRTDTQYF. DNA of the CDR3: TGTGCCAGCAGTGAGTTAACAGGGCCCCGCACAGATACGCAGTATTTT.

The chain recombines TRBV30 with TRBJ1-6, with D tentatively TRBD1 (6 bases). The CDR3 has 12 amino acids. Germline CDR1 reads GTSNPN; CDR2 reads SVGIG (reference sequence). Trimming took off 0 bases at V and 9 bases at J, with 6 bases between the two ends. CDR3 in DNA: TGTGCCTGGAGTGTACAGGGTTCACCCCTCCACTTT. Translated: CAWSVQGSPLHF.

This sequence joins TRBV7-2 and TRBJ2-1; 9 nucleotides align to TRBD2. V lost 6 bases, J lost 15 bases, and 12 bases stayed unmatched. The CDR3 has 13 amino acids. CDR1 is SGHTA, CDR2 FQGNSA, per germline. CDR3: CASRSSGEPMMFF. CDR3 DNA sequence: TGTGCCAGCAGGTCTAGCGGGGAACCAATGATGTTCTTC.

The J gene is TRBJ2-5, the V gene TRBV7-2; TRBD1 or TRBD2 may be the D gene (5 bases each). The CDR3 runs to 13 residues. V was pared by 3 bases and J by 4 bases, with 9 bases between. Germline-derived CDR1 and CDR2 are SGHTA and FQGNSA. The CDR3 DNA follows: TGTGCCAGCAGCTTGGGACGGGGAGAGACCCAGTACTTC. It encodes CASSLGRGETQYF.

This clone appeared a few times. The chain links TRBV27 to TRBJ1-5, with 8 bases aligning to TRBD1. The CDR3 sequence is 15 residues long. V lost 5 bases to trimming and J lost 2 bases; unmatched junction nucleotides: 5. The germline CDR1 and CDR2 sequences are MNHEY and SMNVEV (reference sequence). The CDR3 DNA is TGTGCCAGCAGTACCCTGGACAGGGGCAATCAGCCCCAGCATTTT. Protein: CASSTLDRGNQPQHF.

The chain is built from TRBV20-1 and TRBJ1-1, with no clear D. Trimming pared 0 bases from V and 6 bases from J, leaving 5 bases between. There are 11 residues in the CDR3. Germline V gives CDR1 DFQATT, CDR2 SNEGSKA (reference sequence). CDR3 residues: CSAREGSEAFF. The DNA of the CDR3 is TGCAGTGCTAGAGAGGGGTCTGAAGCTTTCTTT.

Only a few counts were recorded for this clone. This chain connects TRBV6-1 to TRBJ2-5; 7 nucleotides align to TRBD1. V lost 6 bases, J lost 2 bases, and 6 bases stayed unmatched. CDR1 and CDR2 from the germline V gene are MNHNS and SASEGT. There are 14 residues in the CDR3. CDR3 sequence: CASRGGTEQETQYF. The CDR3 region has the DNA TGTGCCAGCAGAGGTGGGACAGAACAAGAGACCCAGTACTTC.

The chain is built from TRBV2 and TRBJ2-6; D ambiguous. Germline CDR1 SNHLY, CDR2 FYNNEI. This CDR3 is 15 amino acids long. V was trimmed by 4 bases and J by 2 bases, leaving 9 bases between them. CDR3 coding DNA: TGTGCCAGCAGTGGAAACGTAGCTGGGGCCAACGTCCTGACTTTC. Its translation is CASSGNVAGANVLTF.

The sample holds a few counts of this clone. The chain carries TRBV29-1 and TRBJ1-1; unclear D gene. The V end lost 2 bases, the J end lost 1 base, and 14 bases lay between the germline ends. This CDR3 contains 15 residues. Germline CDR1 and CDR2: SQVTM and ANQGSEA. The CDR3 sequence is CSVERLGTENTEAFF. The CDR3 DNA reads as TGCAGCGTTGAACGGTTGGGCACCGAGAACACTGAAGCTTTCTTT.

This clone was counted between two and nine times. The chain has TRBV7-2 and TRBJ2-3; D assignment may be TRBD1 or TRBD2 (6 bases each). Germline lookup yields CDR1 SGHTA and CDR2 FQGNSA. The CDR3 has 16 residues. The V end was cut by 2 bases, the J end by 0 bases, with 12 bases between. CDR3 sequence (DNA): TGTGCCAGCAGCTTAAGGGGGGCTTTTAGCACAGATACGCAGTATTTT. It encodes CASSLRGAFSTDTQYF.

This chain's CDR3 is CASRARGQKVDTQYF. As DNA, the CDR3 is TGTGCCAGCAGGGCTCGAGGTCAAAAGGTAGATACGCAGTATTTT. The rearrangement uses TRBV6-4 and TRBJ2-3, with D hard to call. V gave up 6 bases and J gave up 5 bases, with 18 bases separating them. Germline V gene sequence: CDR1 MRHNA, CDR2 SNTAGT. This CDR3 has 15 amino acids.

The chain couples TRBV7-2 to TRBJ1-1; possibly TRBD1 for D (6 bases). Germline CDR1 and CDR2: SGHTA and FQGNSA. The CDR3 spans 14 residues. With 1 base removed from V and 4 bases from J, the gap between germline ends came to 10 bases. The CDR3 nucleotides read TGTGCCAGCAGCTTAGTAGGGGGAGGCACTGAAGCTTTCTTT. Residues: CASSLVGGGTEAFF.

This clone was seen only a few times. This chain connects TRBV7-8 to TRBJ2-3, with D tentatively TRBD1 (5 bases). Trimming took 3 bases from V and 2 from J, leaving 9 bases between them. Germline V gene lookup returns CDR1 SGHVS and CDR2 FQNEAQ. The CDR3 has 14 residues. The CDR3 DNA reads TGTGCCAGCAGCTTGGGCAGGGTCACAGATACGCAGTATTTT. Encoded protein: CASSLGRVTDTQYF.

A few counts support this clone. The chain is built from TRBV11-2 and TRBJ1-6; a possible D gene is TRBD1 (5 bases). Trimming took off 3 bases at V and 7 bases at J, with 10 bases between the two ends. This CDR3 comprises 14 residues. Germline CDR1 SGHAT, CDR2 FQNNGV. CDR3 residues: CASSFGTPNSPLHF. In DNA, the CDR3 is TGTGCCAGCAGCTTCGGGACGCCCAATTCACCCCTCCACTTT.

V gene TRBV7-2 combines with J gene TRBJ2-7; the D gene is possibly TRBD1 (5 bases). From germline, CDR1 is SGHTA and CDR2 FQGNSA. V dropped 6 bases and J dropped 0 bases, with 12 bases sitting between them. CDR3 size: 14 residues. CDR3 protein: CASSSRQHSYEQYF. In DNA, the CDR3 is TGTGCCAGCAGTTCTAGACAGCACTCCTACGAGCAGTACTTC.

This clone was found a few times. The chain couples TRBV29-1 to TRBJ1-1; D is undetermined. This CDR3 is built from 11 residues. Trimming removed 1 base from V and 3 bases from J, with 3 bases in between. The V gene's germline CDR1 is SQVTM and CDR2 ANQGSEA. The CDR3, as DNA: TGCAGCGTTGAAGGATACACTGAAGCTTTCTTT. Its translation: CSVEGYTEAFF.

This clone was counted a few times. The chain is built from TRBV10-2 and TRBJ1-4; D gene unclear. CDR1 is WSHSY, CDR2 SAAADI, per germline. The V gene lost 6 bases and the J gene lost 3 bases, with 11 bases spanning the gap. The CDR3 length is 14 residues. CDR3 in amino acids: CASRTGNANEKLFF. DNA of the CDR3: TGCGCCAGCAGGACGGGGAACGCTAATGAAAAACTGTTTTTT.

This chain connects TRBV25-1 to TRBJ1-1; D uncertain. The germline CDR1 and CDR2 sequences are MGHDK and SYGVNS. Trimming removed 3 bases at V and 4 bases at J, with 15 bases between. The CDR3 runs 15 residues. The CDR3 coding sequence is TGTGCCAGCAGTGAGTCCCACCTGGGGTCCACTGAAGCTTTCTTT. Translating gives CASSESHLGSTEAFF.

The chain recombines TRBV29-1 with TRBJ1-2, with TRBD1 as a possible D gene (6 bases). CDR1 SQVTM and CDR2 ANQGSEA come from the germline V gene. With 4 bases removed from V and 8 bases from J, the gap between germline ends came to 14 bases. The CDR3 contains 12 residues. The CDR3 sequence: CSVVAGQLGYTF. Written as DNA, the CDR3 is TGCAGCGTTGTAGCCGGACAGTTAGGCTACACCTTC.

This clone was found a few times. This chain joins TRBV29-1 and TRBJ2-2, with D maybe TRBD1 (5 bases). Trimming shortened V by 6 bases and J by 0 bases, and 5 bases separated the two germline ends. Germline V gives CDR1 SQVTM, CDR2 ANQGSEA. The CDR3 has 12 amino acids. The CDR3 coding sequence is TGCAGCGTACAGGCGAACACCGGGGAGCTGTTTTTT. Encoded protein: CSVQANTGELFF.

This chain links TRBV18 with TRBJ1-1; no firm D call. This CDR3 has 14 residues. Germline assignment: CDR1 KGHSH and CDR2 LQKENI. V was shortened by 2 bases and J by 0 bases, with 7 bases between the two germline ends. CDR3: CASSPAAMNTEAFF. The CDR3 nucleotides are TGTGCCAGCTCACCAGCGGCCATGAACACTGAAGCTTTCTTT.

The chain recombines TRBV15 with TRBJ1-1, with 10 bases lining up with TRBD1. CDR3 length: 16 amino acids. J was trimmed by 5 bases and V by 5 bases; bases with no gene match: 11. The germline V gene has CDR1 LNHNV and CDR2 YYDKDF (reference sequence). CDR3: CATSPRDRGTGTEAFF. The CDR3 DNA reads TGTGCCACCAGCCCACGGGACAGGGGTACTGGGACTGAAGCTTTCTTT.

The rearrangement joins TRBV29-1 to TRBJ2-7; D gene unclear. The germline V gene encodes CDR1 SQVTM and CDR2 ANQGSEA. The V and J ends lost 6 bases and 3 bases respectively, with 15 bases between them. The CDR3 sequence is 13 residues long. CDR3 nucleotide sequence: TGCAGCGTAGCCTTCTCCGGCGGCTACGAGCAGTACTTC. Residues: CSVAFSGGYEQYF.